This T cell receptor beta chain was sequenced during a study of tumor-infiltrating lymphocytes in primary liver carcinoma. Germline CDR1 and CDR2: SGHDT and YYEEEE. The CDR3 extends over 17 amino acids. A word on this clonotype: Its specificity is not known. Just one base apart from a much larger clone, this may be a read error.

Bulk tissue was left unsorted, and RNA and DNA were co-extracted from 20-30 mg of it. Samples were taken from five separate regions of every tumor. The input was around 500 ng total RNA; TCR beta cDNA was made from it with a constant-region primer. Researchers made the TCR beta libraries by running three nested multiplex PCR rounds with slightly modified ARM-PCR. Two initial PCR rounds of ten to eleven cycles each paired TRBV1-TRBV30 forward primers with a C-beta reverse primer. TCRdb re-called the multiplex PCR reads with MiXCR, one entry per CDR3 protein. The repertoire holds approximately 60,000 distinct CDR3 sequences, with about three quarters as singletons. The study's findings and limits: Presence in all five tumor regions was observed for only about 7-24% of top clones.

The chain has TRBV5-6 and TRBJ2-5; 7 bases match TRBD1. The sequenced sample consisted of liver tumor tissue from sampling region 2. The subset was: tumor region T2, inferior pole. The TCR sequence derives from a man aged 35-49 years with primary liver carcinoma and hepatitis B virus infection. The CDR3 here is CASSGRTGTVNHETQYF. CDR3 DNA sequence: TGTGCCAGCAGCGGCCGGACCGGGACAGTGAACCATGAGACCCAGTACTTC.